This TCR beta chain was obtained from a study of T cell responses to AZD1222 COVID-19 vaccine (dated by TCRdb to the early 2020s). Describing the broader study: A total of about 250 trial participants underwent TCR sequencing, of whom approximately 200 had received two doses of AZD1222 and some 26 had received two doses of the MenACWY control vaccine. Trial participants were enrolled into age subgroups of 18-55, 56-69 and 70-plus years, which contained approximately 150, 28 and 58 TCR-sequenced participants, respectively. General findings and caveats noted by the study authors: Epitopes outside the regions mutated in the B.1.351 and B.1.1.7 variants were reportedly recognized by nearly half of the unique spike-specific TCRs. The 56-69-year group was small, and its depth increase did not reach significance, likely because of low power. Because no day 14 peak-response samples were available, repertoires were characterized only after the peak T cell response. After two AZD1222 doses, both the breadth and the depth of spike-specific TCRs were significantly higher than at day 0 and than in MenACWY recipients. Conclusions about previously exposed vaccinees are limited, since just six AZD1222 recipients were seropositive for SARS-CoV-2 at baseline. The vaccine-associated CD4 TCRs covered the entire spike protein, and the dominant responses fell in regions 160-218 and 743-854. Participants were mostly white British and included more females than males, and it was suggested by the authors that clonal diversity may have been underestimated.

Cut back by 4 bases and 6 bases, the V and J ends lie 15 bases apart. CDR1 and CDR2, per the germline V gene, are SGHDN and FVKESK. The CDR3 numbers 15 residues from cysteine through phenylalanine. Only the CDR3 DNA is retained, 45 bases long and in frame from the first base. The time point label corresponds to: about 28 days (+/-7) after the second vaccine dose. AZD1222 recipients whose second dose came at about 4 weeks and those whose second dose came at about 12 weeks were combined into one group, since spike-specific TCR depth and breadth did not differ between the two schedules. Vaccinee samples were obtained from the UK trials COV001 and COV002, which included a single-blind randomized controlled phase 2/3 trial of AZD1222 (ChAdOx1 nCoV-19) in healthy adults. For TCRbeta chain sequencing, PBMC samples were collected from trial participants at day 0 and at day 28 after the second dose. The CDR3 regions of human TCRbeta chains were analyzed by immunosequencing. The study's processing was this. Repertoire TCRs were checked for matches against a reference library of SARS-CoV-2-specific TCRs that had been generated using the MIRA antigen-specificity platform. Breadth was defined as the fraction of unique TCRs that were SARS-CoV-2-associated, and depth was defined as the fraction of total T cells that were SARS-CoV-2-associated. Using the MIRA data, each spike-specific TCR was assigned both to the spike region to which the TCR was reactive and to a CD4 or CD8 class. Log10-transformed breadth and depth values were compared by one-way ANOVA with Sidak's multiple comparisons tests. The source is immuneACCESS, and TCRdb retained only in-frame sequences with V and J called. Part of the clones is not carried over; for the studies checked, unresolved V genes explain less than half of this, and the remainder is unexplained. V and J calls and clone size are copied from that table; D and trimming were computed from the DNA. In all, the sample holds fewer than 70,000 clones, and about three quarters of those were seen once. The ten largest clones add up to roughly 3.5% of the sample.

For this clone: The antigen it binds to is not known. Base qualities are missing; no much larger clone stands one base away.

The sequenced sample was peripheral blood, obtained 28 days after the second AZD1222 dose. The chain was built from TRBV14 and TRBJ2-2; too little of a D gene remains to name it. The receptor was derived from an adult who received the AZD1222 COVID-19 vaccine. In nucleotides, the sequence is TGTGCCAGCAGCCGTATTCCGAGTGTCGCCGGGGAGCTGTTTTTT. Its protein product is CASSRIPSVAGELFF.